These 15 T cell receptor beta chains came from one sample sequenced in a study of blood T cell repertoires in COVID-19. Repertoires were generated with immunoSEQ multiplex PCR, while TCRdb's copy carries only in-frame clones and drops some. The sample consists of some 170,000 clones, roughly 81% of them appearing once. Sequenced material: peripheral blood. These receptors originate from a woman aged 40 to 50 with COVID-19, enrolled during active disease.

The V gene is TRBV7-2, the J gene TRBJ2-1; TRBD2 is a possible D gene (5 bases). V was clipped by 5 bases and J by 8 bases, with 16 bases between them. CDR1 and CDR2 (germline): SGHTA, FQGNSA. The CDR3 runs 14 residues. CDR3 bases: TGTGCCAGCAGCCCACAGAGGGCGAGGTATGAGCAGTTCTTC. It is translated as CASSPQRARYEQFF.

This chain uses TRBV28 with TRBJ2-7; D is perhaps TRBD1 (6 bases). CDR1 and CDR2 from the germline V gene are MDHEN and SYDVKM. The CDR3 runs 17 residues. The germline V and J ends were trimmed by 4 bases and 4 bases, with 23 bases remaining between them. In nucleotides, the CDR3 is TGTGCCAGCAGTTCCCCTCTGTTCCAGGGGTCAGCTTACGAGCAGTACTTC. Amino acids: CASSSPLFQGSAYEQYF.

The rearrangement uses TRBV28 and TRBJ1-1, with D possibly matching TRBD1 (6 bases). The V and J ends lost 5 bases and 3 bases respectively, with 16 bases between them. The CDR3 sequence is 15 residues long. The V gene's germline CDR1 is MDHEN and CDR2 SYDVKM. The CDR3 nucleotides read TGTGCCAGCAGTCTGCTGGGGGCAGCTGACACTGAAGCTTTCTTT. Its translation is CASSLLGAADTEAFF.

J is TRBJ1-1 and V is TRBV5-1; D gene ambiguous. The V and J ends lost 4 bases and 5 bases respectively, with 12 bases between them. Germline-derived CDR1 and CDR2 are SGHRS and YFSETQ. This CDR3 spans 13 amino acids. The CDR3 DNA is TGCGCCAGCAGCCGGGGTGAAGGGACTGAAGCTTTCTTT. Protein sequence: CASSRGEGTEAFF.

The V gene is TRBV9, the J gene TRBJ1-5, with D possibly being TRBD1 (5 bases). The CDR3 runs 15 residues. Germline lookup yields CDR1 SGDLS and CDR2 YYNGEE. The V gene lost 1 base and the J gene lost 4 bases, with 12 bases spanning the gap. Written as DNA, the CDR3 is TGTGCCAGCAGCGTAAGCTCGGCAGGGAATCAGCCCCAGCATTTT. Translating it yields CASSVSSAGNQPQHF.

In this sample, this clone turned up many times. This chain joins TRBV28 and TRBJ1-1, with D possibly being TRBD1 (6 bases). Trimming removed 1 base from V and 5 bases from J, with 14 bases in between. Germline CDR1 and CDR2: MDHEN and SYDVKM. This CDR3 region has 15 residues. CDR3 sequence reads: CASSLSGERRTEAFF. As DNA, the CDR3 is TGTGCCAGCAGTTTATCAGGGGAAAGGAGGACTGAAGCTTTCTTT.

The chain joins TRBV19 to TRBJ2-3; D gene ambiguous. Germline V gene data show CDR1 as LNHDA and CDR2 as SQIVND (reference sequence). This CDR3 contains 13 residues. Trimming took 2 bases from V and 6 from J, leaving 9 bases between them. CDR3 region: CASSIISGDTQYF. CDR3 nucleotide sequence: TGTGCCAGTAGTATAATCTCCGGGGATACGCAGTATTTT.

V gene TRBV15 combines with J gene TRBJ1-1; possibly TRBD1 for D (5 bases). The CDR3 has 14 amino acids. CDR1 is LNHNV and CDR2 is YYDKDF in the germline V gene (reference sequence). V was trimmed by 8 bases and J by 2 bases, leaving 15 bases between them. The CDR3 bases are TGTGCCACCGCTACCAATGACAGAAACACTGAAGCTTTCTTT. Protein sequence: CATATNDRNTEAFF.

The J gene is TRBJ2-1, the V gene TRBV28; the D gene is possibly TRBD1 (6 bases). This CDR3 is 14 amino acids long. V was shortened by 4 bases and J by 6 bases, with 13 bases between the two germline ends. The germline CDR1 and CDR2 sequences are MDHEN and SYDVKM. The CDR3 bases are TGTGCCAGCAGTTCCCGGACAGCGCCCAATGAGCAGTTCTTC. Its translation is CASSSRTAPNEQFF.

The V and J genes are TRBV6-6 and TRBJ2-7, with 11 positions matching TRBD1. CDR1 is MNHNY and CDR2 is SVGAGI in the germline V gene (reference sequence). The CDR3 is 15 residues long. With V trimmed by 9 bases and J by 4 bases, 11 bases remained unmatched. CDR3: CASLRRGQGVYEQYF. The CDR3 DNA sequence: TGTGCCAGTCTTAGGCGGGGACAGGGGGTTTACGAGCAGTACTTC.

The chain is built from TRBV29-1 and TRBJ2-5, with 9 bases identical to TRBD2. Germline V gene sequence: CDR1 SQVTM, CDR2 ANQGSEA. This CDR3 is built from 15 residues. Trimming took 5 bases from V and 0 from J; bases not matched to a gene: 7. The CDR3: CSVRGLAGYQETQYF. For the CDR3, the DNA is TGCAGCGTTCGTGGCCTAGCGGGGTACCAAGAGACCCAGTACTTC.

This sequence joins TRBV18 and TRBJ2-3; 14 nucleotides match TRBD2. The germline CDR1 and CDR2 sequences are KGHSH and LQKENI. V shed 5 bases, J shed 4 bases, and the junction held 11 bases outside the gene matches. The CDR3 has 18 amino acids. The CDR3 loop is CASSSGEGLAGVSDTQYF. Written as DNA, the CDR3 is TGTGCCAGCTCAAGTGGAGAGGGACTAGCGGGAGTATCAGATACGCAGTATTTT.

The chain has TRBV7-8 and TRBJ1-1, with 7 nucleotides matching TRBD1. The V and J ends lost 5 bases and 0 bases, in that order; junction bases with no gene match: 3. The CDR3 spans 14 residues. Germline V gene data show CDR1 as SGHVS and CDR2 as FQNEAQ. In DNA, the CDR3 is TGTGCCAGCAGCGTCGACAGGGTGAACACTGAAGCTTTCTTT. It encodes CASSVDRVNTEAFF.

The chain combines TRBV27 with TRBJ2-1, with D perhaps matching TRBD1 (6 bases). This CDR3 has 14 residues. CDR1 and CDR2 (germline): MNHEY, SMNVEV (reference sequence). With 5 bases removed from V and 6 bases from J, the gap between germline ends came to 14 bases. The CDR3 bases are TGTGCCAGCAGTCCTATGAAGGACAGCAATGAGCAGTTCTTC. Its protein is CASSPMKDSNEQFF.

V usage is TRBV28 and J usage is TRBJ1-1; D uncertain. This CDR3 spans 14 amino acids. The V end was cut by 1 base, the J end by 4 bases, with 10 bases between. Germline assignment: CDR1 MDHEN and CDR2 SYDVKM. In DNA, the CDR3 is TGTGCCAGCAGTTTATCCCGACATCGCACTGAAGCTTTCTTT. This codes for CASSLSRHRTEAFF.